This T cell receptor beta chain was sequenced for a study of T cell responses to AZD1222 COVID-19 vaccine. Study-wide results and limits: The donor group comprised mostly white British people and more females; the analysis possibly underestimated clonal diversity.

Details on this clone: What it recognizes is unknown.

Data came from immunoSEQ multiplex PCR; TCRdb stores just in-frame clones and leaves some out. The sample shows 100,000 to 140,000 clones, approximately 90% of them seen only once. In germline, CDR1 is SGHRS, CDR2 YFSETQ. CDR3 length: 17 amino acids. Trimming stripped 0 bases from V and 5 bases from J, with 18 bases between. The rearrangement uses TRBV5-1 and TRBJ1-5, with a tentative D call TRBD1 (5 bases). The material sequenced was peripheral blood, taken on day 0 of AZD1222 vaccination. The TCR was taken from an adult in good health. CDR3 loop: CASSLEDPRRGDQPQHF. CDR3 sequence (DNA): TGCGCCAGCAGCTTGGAGGACCCCCGAAGAGGGGATCAGCCCCAGCATTTT.